This T cell receptor (beta chain) was sequenced during a study of beta chain features in type 1 diabetes. Notes on the study in general: TCRB CDR3s were moderately but significantly shorter in Type 1 diabetes patients in all four CD4+ subsets.

Every isolated RNA sample was fully reverse transcribed, so sequencing captured expressed TCRB transcripts. Clones were read by immunoSEQ multiplex PCR, and TCRdb kept only the in-frame ones, dropping some. The sample lists approximately 730,000 clones; over 10% were seen once. The germline V gene encodes CDR1 ENHRY and CDR2 SYGVKD. The CDR3 has 15 residues. V shed 3 bases, J shed 7 bases, and the junction held 7 bases outside the gene matches. This clone has just a few counts. Its target is unknown. The receptor was isolated from a man aged 18 to 35 with type 1 diabetes. The sample comprised naive CD4+ T cells from blood. The chain recombines TRBV10-3 with TRBJ1-4; 8 positions agree with TRBD1. CDR3 in amino acids: CAISDSRDRPEKLFF. CDR3 nucleotide sequence: TGTGCCATCAGTGATTCCCGGGACAGGCCTGAAAAACTGTTTTTT.